These 26 T cell receptor beta chains were sequenced from one sample in a study of cytomegalovirus exposure and HLA in healthy donors (dated by TCRdb to the late 2010s). The receptor library was made with the immunoSEQ multiplex PCR assay. Sourced from immuneACCESS, this table was stored by TCRdb with only in-frame sequences that have V and J called. A share of the clones is absent; for the studies checked, an unresolved V gene accounts for under half, and the remainder has no known explanation. This sample comprises 95,000 to 150,000 clones, approximately 88% of them detected only once. The ten top clones hold over 6% of the sample. Material: PBMCs. Source of these receptors: a young woman in good health and CMV-seropositive.

V gene TRBV6-1 combines with J gene TRBJ2-1; no definite D call. Germline V gene data show CDR1 as MNHNS and CDR2 as SASEGT. The CDR3 sequence is 14 residues long. Trimming removed 1 base from V and 4 bases from J, with 8 bases in between. CDR3 nucleotide sequence: TGTGCCAGCAGTGAAGTGACGAGGTACAATGAGCAGTTCTTC. Translating gives CASSEVTRYNEQFF.

The V and J genes are TRBV11-2 and TRBJ2-1; 14 bases line up with TRBD2. Germline V gives CDR1 SGHAT, CDR2 FQNNGV. The trim removed 6 bases at V and 4 bases at J, leaving 11 bases unmatched. The CDR3 has 18 residues. This chain's CDR3 is CASRLGRLAGGKYNEQFF. CDR3 DNA: TGTGCCAGCAGGCTAGGTAGACTAGCGGGGGGGAAGTACAATGAGCAGTTCTTC.

The genes are TRBV6-4 and TRBJ1-5, with D unresolved. The CDR3 runs 14 residues. Germline V gives CDR1 MRHNA, CDR2 SNTAGT. The V end was cut by 2 bases, the J end by 2 bases, with 7 bases between. The CDR3 reads CASSDRSGNQPQHF. CDR3 DNA sequence: TGTGCCAGCAGTGACAGAAGCGGCAATCAGCCCCAGCATTTT.

This chain uses TRBV15 with TRBJ1-1; D uncertain. Per the germline V gene, CDR1 is LNHNV and CDR2 is YYDKDF (reference sequence). The CDR3 spans 16 residues. Trimming shortened V by 1 base and J by 1 base, and 13 bases separated the two germline ends. CDR3 region: CATSRGVQASNTEAFF. The CDR3 DNA follows: TGTGCCACCAGCAGAGGGGTCCAGGCTTCGAACACTGAAGCTTTCTTT.

The CDR3 sequence is CASSSRQNTEAFF. In DNA, the CDR3 is TGTGCCAGCAGTTCCCGACAGAACACTGAAGCTTTCTTT. The chain has TRBV6-6 and TRBJ1-1; unclear D gene. CDR1 and CDR2 (germline): MNHNY, SVGAGI (reference sequence). Between the trimmed V and J ends, which lost 4 bases and 1 base, there was a span of 7 bases. The CDR3 is 13 amino acids.

This clone was observed a handful of times. The rearrangement joins TRBV2 to TRBJ1-1; D may be TRBD1 (5 bases). Germline CDR1 reads SNHLY; CDR2 reads FYNNEI. V lost 7 bases and J lost 11, with 14 bases in between. The CDR3 has 11 amino acids. The CDR3 region has the DNA TGTGCCAGCAAGTTTGCAGGGAGGGCTTTCTTT. As protein: CASKFAGRAFF.

V gene TRBV10-1 combines with J gene TRBJ1-1, with D perhaps TRBD1 (6 bases). CDR1 and CDR2 (germline): WNHNN, SYGVQD (reference sequence). This CDR3 contains 16 residues. Deletions cut 1 base from V and 0 bases from J, with 12 bases between. The CDR3 spells CASSEWVTGMNTEAFF. For the CDR3, the DNA is TGCGCCAGCAGTGAGTGGGTTACAGGGATGAACACTGAAGCTTTCTTT.

V and J are TRBV6-5 and TRBJ2-7; D not resolved. The V end was cut by 1 base, the J end by 2 bases, with 9 bases between. From germline, CDR1 is MNHEY and CDR2 SVGAGI. This CDR3 has 14 amino acids. CDR3 in amino acids: CASSYWAGTYEQYF. CDR3 DNA: TGTGCCAGCAGTTACTGGGCAGGAACCTACGAGCAGTACTTC.

The chain carries TRBV2 and TRBJ1-6, with a tentative D call TRBD1 (5 bases). The CDR3 runs to 15 residues. V was trimmed by 0 bases and J by 6 bases, leaving 9 bases between them. In germline, CDR1 is SNHLY, CDR2 FYNNEI. The CDR3 loop reads CASSEAGHVNSPLHF. The CDR3 DNA is TGTGCCAGCAGTGAAGCAGGACATGTTAATTCACCCCTCCACTTT.

This chain connects TRBV10-3 to TRBJ1-1, with 10 bases identical to TRBD1. Looked up from germline, CDR1 is ENHRY and CDR2 is SYGVKD. J gave up 1 base and V 6 bases, and 5 bases lay outside the gene matches. The CDR3 has 15 residues. CDR3 nucleotides: TGTGCCATCAGGGGGACAGGGGACCCGAACACTGAAGCTTTCTTT. Its translation is CAIRGTGDPNTEAFF.

The chain couples TRBV7-9 to TRBJ1-1, with TRBD1 as a possible D gene (5 bases). V lost 6 bases and J 1 base, leaving 9 bases between the germline ends. Germline V gives CDR1 SEHNR, CDR2 FQNEAQ (reference sequence). The CDR3 has 13 amino acids. The chain's CDR3 is CASRLTENTEAFF. The CDR3 DNA reads as TGTGCCAGCAGGCTGACAGAGAACACTGAAGCTTTCTTT. The complete variable domain, with remaining parts taken from reference TRBV7-9 and TRBJ1-1, reads DTGVSQNPRHKITKRGQNVTFRCDPISEHNRLYWYRQTLGQGPEFLTYFQNEAQLEKSRLLSDRFSAERPKGSFSTLEIQRTEQGDSAMYLCASRLTENTEAFFGQGTRLTVV.

Regarding this clone: At the DNA level, this CDR3 is encoded by other sequences in the same sample as well. The rearrangement joins TRBV6-5 to TRBJ2-5; TRBD2 matches 10 bases. CDR1 is MNHEY and CDR2 is SVGAGI in the germline V gene. The CDR3 loop spans 14 amino acids. V trimming: 5 bases; J trimming: 4 bases; junction bases outside the gene matches: 4. Written as DNA, the CDR3 is TGTGCCAGCAGTAAAGGGACTAGCGTAGAGACCCAGTACTTC. This gives the protein CASSKGTSVETQYF.

V is TRBV7-2 and J is TRBJ2-2, with 7 bases matching TRBD1. Germline V gene data show CDR1 as SGHTA and CDR2 as FQGNSA. With V trimmed by 3 bases and J by 6 bases, 1 base remained unmatched. There are 13 residues in the CDR3. CDR3 protein: CASSFTGAGELFF. The CDR3 nucleotides are TGTGCCAGCAGCTTCACAGGGGCCGGGGAGCTGTTTTTT.

CDR3 coding DNA: TGTGCCAGCAGTGAGCAACGGCAGGGGCAGTATGGCTACACCTTC. Translation gives CASSEQRQGQYGYTF. This rearrangement joins TRBV2 to TRBJ1-2; D is perhaps TRBD1 (6 bases). The germline V and J ends were trimmed by 3 bases and 5 bases, with 16 bases remaining between them. This CDR3 is built from 15 residues. CDR1 and CDR2 (germline): SNHLY, FYNNEI.

In its sample, this clone was seen once. The chain links TRBV7-9 to TRBJ1-2, with a possible D match to TRBD1 (6 bases). Germline CDR1 is SEHNR and CDR2 is FQNEAQ (reference sequence). V lost 5 bases and J 2 bases, leaving 15 bases between the germline ends. The CDR3 has 15 residues. CDR3 sequence: CASSLGAGANYGYTF. The CDR3 nucleotides read TGTGCCAGCAGCCTCGGGGCAGGGGCCAACTATGGCTACACCTTC. Based on the CDR3 plus reference TRBV7-9 and TRBJ1-2, the full variable domain is DTGVSQNPRHKITKRGQNVTFRCDPISEHNRLYWYRQTLGQGPEFLTYFQNEAQLEKSRLLSDRFSAERPKGSFSTLEIQRTEQGDSAMYLCASSLGAGANYGYTFGSGTRLTVV.

The genes are TRBV13 and TRBJ2-5; 15 bases line up with TRBD2. This CDR3 is 16 amino acids long. Unmatched junction bases numbered 5, after V lost 5 bases and J lost 4 bases. The germline V gene encodes CDR1 PRHDT and CDR2 FYEKMQ (reference sequence). CDR3 coding DNA: TGTGCCAGCAGCCCTAGGACTAGCGGGGGGGCAGAGACCCAGTACTTC. It is translated as CASSPRTSGGAETQYF.

The chain joins TRBV6-1 to TRBJ1-2; D gene ambiguous. Germline-derived CDR1 and CDR2 are MNHNS and SASEGT. The CDR3 spans 17 residues. The V and J ends lost 0 bases and 4 bases respectively, with 18 bases between them. The chain's CDR3 is CASSEAYSGVRGYGYTF. CDR3 coding DNA: TGTGCCAGCAGTGAAGCGTATTCCGGGGTTCGGGGCTATGGCTACACCTTC.

J is TRBJ2-7 and V is TRBV13; 8 nucleotides match TRBD2. The V gene end was trimmed by 5 bases and the J gene end by 5 bases; junction bases not matched to a gene: 8. The CDR3 extends over 14 amino acids. The V gene's germline CDR1 is PRHDT and CDR2 FYEKMQ (reference sequence). The CDR3 here is CASSTGLAADEQYF. The CDR3 coding sequence is TGTGCCAGCAGCACCGGACTAGCAGCGGACGAGCAGTACTTC.

The gene calls are TRBV18 and TRBJ2-3, with D possibly matching TRBD2 (6 bases). Deletions cut 3 bases from V and 0 bases from J, with 19 bases between. Per the germline V gene, CDR1 is KGHSH and CDR2 is LQKENI. The CDR3 is made up of 18 amino acids. CDR3 loop: CASSPILGSTTSTDTQYF. The CDR3, as DNA: TGTGCCAGCTCACCGATCCTCGGGAGCACAACTAGCACAGATACGCAGTATTTT.

The J gene is TRBJ2-7, the V gene TRBV29-1, with 8 positions matching TRBD2. Germline trimming cut 4 bases from V and 0 bases from J; bases unmatched to any gene: 5. Germline V CDR1 and CDR2: SQVTM, ANQGSEA. The length of the CDR3 is 14 residues. The CDR3 protein is CSVVRGGSSYEQYF. CDR3 coding DNA: TGCAGCGTTGTTCGGGGGGGGAGCTCCTACGAGCAGTACTTC.

The J gene is TRBJ2-3, the V gene TRBV7-9; TRBD1 might be the D (6 bases). Trimming shortened V by 0 bases and J by 1 base, and 14 bases separated the two germline ends. The CDR3 contains 17 residues. The germline CDR1 and CDR2 sequences are SEHNR and FQNEAQ (reference sequence). The CDR3 loop reads CASSLAYGTRRTDTQYF. The CDR3 coding sequence is TGTGCCAGCAGCTTAGCTTATGGGACACGGCGCACAGATACGCAGTATTTT.

The V gene is TRBV5-1, the J gene TRBJ2-1; D unclear. The germline CDR1 and CDR2 sequences are SGHRS and YFSETQ. The CDR3 is 12 residues long. V was cut by 0 bases and J by 6 bases, with 4 bases left in between. CDR3 coding DNA: TGCGCCAGCAGCTTGGCACTCAATGAGCAGTTCTTC. Its translation: CASSLALNEQFF.

The chain combines TRBV4-3 with TRBJ2-1, with D perhaps matching TRBD2 (6 bases). Germline V gives CDR1 LGHNA, CDR2 YSLEER. This CDR3 has 15 residues. Trimming left V 0 bases short and J 7 bases short, with 13 bases between. The CDR3 reads CASSQESGRGNEQFF. CDR3 nucleotides: TGCGCCAGCAGCCAAGAGAGCGGTCGGGGGAATGAGCAGTTCTTC.

CDR3 loop: CASSSMEGTGAYEQYF. Here the CDR3 DNA reads TGTGCCAGCAGTAGTATGGAGGGGACAGGGGCCTACGAGCAGTACTTC. The genes are TRBV7-9 and TRBJ2-7; the match to TRBD1 covers 10 bases. The CDR3 has 16 amino acids. V shed 6 bases, J shed 2 bases, and the junction held 10 bases outside the gene matches. CDR1 is SEHNR, CDR2 FQNEAQ, per germline (reference sequence).

This clone occurred once. The chain carries TRBV7-9 and TRBJ1-1; 8 positions match TRBD1. The germline V gene has CDR1 SEHNR and CDR2 FQNEAQ (reference sequence). The CDR3 totals 14 residues. The trim removed 1 base at V and 7 bases at J, leaving 5 bases unmatched. This CDR3 reads CASSLGTGSYEAFF. The CDR3 nucleotides read TGTGCCAGCAGCTTAGGGACAGGGAGTTATGAAGCTTTCTTT.

The rearrangement links TRBV4-3 to TRBJ1-1, with D possibly matching TRBD1 (6 bases). V was pared by 0 bases and J by 3 bases, with 17 bases between. Per germline, CDR1 LGHNA and CDR2 YSLEER. CDR3 size: 17 residues. The DNA for the CDR3 is TGCGCCAGCAGCCAAGATGCGGGGGGCAGGATGTACACTGAAGCTTTCTTT. Residues: CASSQDAGGRMYTEAFF.